The 6 T cell receptor beta chains below come from one sample, sequenced in a study of T cell repertoires in cytomegalovirus infection. TCRdb recomputed calls from the reads with MiXCR, one row per CDR3 protein. The profile covers some 320,000 distinct CDR3 sequences, with more than 8% appearing a single time and approximately 4.5% taken by the ten largest. Sequences were obtained from PBMCs. The receptors shown here come from a human donor in good health (CMV status not recorded). Some clones in this sample may be carry-over from other donors' samples.

The chain is built from TRBV7-3 and TRBJ2-1; TRBD2 might be the D (5 bases). CDR3 length: 13 residues. V was shortened by 4 bases and J by 7 bases, with 11 bases between the two germline ends. Germline V gene lookup returns CDR1 SGHTA and CDR2 FQGTGA. CDR3 loop: CASSSDPGNEQFF. CDR3 DNA: TGTGCCAGCAGCTCTGACCCGGGGAATGAGCAGTTCTTC.

V gene TRBV2 combines with J gene TRBJ2-3; 14 nucleotides agree with TRBD2. The V gene end was trimmed by 4 bases and the J gene end by 3 bases; junction bases not matched to a gene: 0. The CDR3 consists of 15 residues. Germline V gene sequence: CDR1 SNHLY, CDR2 FYNNEI. CDR3 coding DNA: TGTGCCAGCAGTGGGACTAGCGGGGGGACAGATACGCAGTATTTT. It codes for CASSGTSGGTDTQYF.

The chain employs TRBV7-6 and TRBJ2-1; D remains ambiguous. Germline-derived CDR1 and CDR2 are SGHVS and FNYEAQ. This CDR3 region has 13 residues. Deletions cut 1 base from V and 8 bases from J, with 9 bases between. This CDR3 is CASSLGQGYEQFF. DNA of the CDR3: TGTGCCAGCAGCTTAGGCCAAGGGTATGAGCAGTTCTTC.

The chain combines TRBV4-1 with TRBJ2-1, with D maybe TRBD2 (5 bases). The CDR3 loop spans 13 amino acids. CDR1 is MGHRA, CDR2 YSYEKL, per germline. Trimming took 4 bases from V and 8 from J, leaving 12 bases between them. The CDR3 region has the DNA TGCGCCAGCAGCCTCCCCGAGAGGGATGAGCAGTTCTTC. Protein sequence: CASSLPERDEQFF.

This clonotype was counted ten times or more. The chain is built from TRBV7-9 and TRBJ1-1; D possibly corresponds to TRBD1 (5 bases). Germline values: CDR1 SEHNR, CDR2 FQNEAQ (reference sequence). Trimming cost V 3 bases and J 4 bases, with 18 bases left between them. There are 16 residues in the CDR3. CDR3 residues: CASSFSSGGGVTEAFF. The CDR3 DNA sequence: TGTGCCAGCAGCTTTTCATCGGGGGGAGGTGTCACTGAAGCTTTCTTT.

In this sample, this clonotype turned up many times. The rearrangement joins TRBV19 to TRBJ1-1; D not resolved. From germline, CDR1 is LNHDA and CDR2 SQIVND (reference sequence). V gave up 5 bases and J gave up 4 bases, with 8 bases separating them. The CDR3 extends over 12 amino acids. The CDR3 here is CASSYRGTEAFF. Written as DNA, the CDR3 is TGTGCCAGTAGTTATCGGGGCACTGAAGCTTTCTTT.